This T cell receptor beta chain appears in the sequencing data of a study of blood T cell repertoires in COVID-19. Repertoires were generated with immunoSEQ multiplex PCR, while TCRdb's copy carries only in-frame clones and drops some. The sample records some 60,000 clones, about 82% being singletons. The specimen was peripheral blood. The sequence came from a human donor in a cohort sampled during active COVID-19.

The CDR3 bases are TGTGCCAGCAGCCCTCCCTCCGGGGGGCAGTTCTTC. Protein product: CASSPPSGGQFF. The V and J genes are TRBV27 and TRBJ2-1; D possibly corresponds to TRBD2 (6 bases). Trimming took 6 bases from V and 12 from J, leaving 15 bases between them. Germline V CDR1 and CDR2: MNHEY, SMNVEV (reference sequence). The CDR3 totals 12 residues.